This TCR beta chain originates from a study of cytomegalovirus exposure and HLA in healthy donors. Overall study findings and caveats: The study dropped some indistinguishable V segments, TRBV6-2 and TRBV6-3 among them. Later work showed greater clonal expansion in HLA-associated TCR beta chains than in equally common others. With high specificity and sensitivity, the classifier reportedly diagnosed cytomegalovirus status.

The V gene's germline CDR1 is SGDLS and CDR2 YYNGEE. Trimming left V 8 bases short and J 2 bases short, with 15 bases between. The CDR3 runs to 14 residues. Donors were ostensibly healthy at sampling, although undocumented immune exposures were probable. 13 Jbeta primers and 60 Vbeta primers were used for the PCR. TCRdb's table, derived via immunoSEQ multiplex PCR, lists solely in-frame clones and lacks some. The sample contains under 200,000 clones, around 78% of which appear only once. About this clone itself: The antigen is not known.

The source material was PBMCs. The V and J genes are TRBV9 and TRBJ2-3, with D perhaps TRBD1 (6 bases). The clonotype was recovered from a man aged 40-50 years in good health and CMV-seronegative. The CDR3 sequence: CASNSGTPTDTQYF. In nucleotides, the CDR3 is TGTGCCAGTAATTCCGGGACACCCACAGATACGCAGTATTTT. Drawing the rest from reference TRBV9 and TRBJ2-3, the complete variable domain is DSGVTQTPKHLITATGQRVTLRCSPRSGDLSVYWYQQSLDQGLQFLIQYYNGEERAKGNILERFSAQQFPDLHSELNLSSLELGDSALYFCASNSGTPTDTQYFGPGTRLTVL.